This entry lists 5 T cell receptor beta chains sequenced from one sample in a study of T cells in narcolepsy. This table comes from immunoSEQ multiplex PCR, and its TCRdb copy is limited to in-frame clones, with some not included. This table holds tens of thousands of clones, roughly 87% found once. Sequencing was done on a sample of CD45RA- memory CD4+ T cells from PBMCs. The receptors were sampled from a human donor with narcolepsy.

The chain employs TRBV7-2 and TRBJ2-3; D is unresolved. V dropped 2 bases and J dropped 2 bases, with 8 bases sitting between them. The CDR3 loop spans 14 amino acids. Germline CDR1 SGHTA, CDR2 FQGNSA. The CDR3 is CASSLNHYTDTQYF. CDR3 DNA: TGTGCCAGCAGCTTAAACCATTACACAGATACGCAGTATTTT.

The J gene is TRBJ1-4, the V gene TRBV7-9; D uncertain. Germline V CDR1 and CDR2: SEHNR, FQNEAQ (reference sequence). The length of the CDR3 is 14 residues. The V gene lost 3 bases and the J gene lost 1 base, with 6 bases spanning the gap. The CDR3 nucleotides read TGTGCCAGCAGCTTGCCGGGAACTAATGAAAAACTGTTTTTT. Translating gives CASSLPGTNEKLFF.

The rearrangement joins TRBV2 to TRBJ1-1; 7 positions match TRBD1. The CDR3 totals 12 residues. Germline V gene data show CDR1 as SNHLY and CDR2 as FYNNEI. With 10 bases clipped from V and 1 base from J, the junction kept 3 bases outside the gene matches. CDR3 nucleotide sequence: TGTGCCACGGGACAGCCGAACACTGAAGCTTTCTTT. Translating gives CATGQPNTEAFF. The entire variable domain, with the rest obtained from reference TRBV2 and TRBJ1-1, is as follows: EPEVTQTPSHQVTQMGQEVILRCVPISNHLYFYWYRQILGQKVEFLVSFYNNEISEKSEIFDDQFSVERPDGSNFTLKIRSTKLEDSAMYFCATGQPNTEAFFGQGTRLTVV.

The chain combines TRBV5-4 with TRBJ2-7, with 10 bases identical to TRBD1. This CDR3 is built from 14 residues. The trim removed 5 bases at V and 5 bases at J, leaving 7 bases unmatched. Per germline, CDR1 SGHNT and CDR2 YYREEE (reference sequence). Here the CDR3 DNA reads TGTGCCAGCAGTGGGACAGGGGCGAAGAACGAGCAGTACTTC. This sequence encodes CASSGTGAKNEQYF.

This sequence joins TRBV6-5 and TRBJ1-2; 11 bases line up with TRBD1. Germline assignment: CDR1 MNHEY and CDR2 SVGAGI. This CDR3 spans 14 amino acids. V dropped 6 bases and J dropped 5; count of bases not matched to a gene: 5. The CDR3 loop is CASRGTGGGYGYTF. CDR3 nucleotide sequence: TGTGCCAGCAGGGGGACAGGGGGAGGGTATGGCTACACCTTC.